This TCR beta chain derives from a study of CD8 T cells in ankylosing spondylitis. V was shortened by 6 bases and J by 1 base, with 10 bases between the two germline ends. This CDR3 has 13 residues. At least ten counts were recorded for this clonotype. Its antigen is not known. Study-level points and caveats: It appeared that ankylosing spondylitis blood was characterized by a TCR beta motif of fewer than ten highly homologous variants.

Quantitative molecular-barcoded 5'-RACE generated the TCR beta libraries. TCRdb recomputed calls from the 5' RACE reads with MiXCR, one row per CDR3 protein. The top ten hold around 6.8% of the sample, which has approximately 540,000 distinct CDR3 sequences, approximately 11% seen once. The chain couples TRBV12-3 or TRBV12-4 to TRBJ2-7; D may be TRBD1 or TRBD2 (6 bases each). This TCR was recovered from a male donor with ankylosing spondylitis. The sequencing sample was made of blood, either unsorted or a sorted T cell fraction (not recorded which). CDR3 protein: CASRQGGSYEQYV. The CDR3 DNA follows: TGTGCCAGCAGACAGGGAGGTTCCTACGAGCAGTACGTC.